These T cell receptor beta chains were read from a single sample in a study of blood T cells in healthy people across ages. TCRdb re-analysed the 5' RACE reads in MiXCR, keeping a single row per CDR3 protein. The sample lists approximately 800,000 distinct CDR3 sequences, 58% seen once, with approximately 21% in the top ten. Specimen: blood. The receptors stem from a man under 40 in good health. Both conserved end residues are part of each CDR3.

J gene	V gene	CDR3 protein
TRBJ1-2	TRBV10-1	CASSEDGNYGYTF
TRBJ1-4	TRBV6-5	CASSPRGAPGEKLFF
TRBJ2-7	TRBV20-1	CSARERTGGIDEQYF
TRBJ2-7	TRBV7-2	CASSLGGQGSYEQYF
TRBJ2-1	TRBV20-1	CSARENLGQPFF
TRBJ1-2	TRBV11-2	CASSLEGFRGYTF
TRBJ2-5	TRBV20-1	CSARDLSGQETQYF
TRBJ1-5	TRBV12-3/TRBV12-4	CASSPTGILRPQHF
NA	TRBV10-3	CAISESKDRQETQYF
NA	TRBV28	CASSPLQWAGAEQYF
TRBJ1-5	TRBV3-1	CASSQAPVGNQPQHF
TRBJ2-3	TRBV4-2	CASSQEAGVDTQYF
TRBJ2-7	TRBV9	CASSVGPGAYEQYF
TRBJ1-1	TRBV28	CASSLPGTGLRTEAFF
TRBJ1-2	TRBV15	CATSNCLSGYTF
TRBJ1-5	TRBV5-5	CASSLAVEDQPQHF
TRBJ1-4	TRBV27	CASSLSPTGQTTNEKLFF
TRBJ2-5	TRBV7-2	CASSLVGVPGETQYF
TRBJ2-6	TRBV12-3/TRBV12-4	CASSEEGQFSSGANVLTF
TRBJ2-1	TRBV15	CATEGHPLGNEQFF
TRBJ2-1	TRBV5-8	CASSPRHYYEQFF
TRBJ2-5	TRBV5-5	CASTLQTVQETQYF
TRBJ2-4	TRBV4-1	CASSQEAWSPRERYF
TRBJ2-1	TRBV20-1	CSASGTGVSNEQFF
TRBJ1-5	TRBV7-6	CASSPTGQGDQPQHF
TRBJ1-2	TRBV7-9	CASSLLAYGYTF
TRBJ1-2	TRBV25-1	CASSGLTYGYTF
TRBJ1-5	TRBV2	CASREGRGISNQPQHF
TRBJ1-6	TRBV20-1	CSATLQGGDSPLHF
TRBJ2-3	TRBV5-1	CASSLRTDTDTQYF
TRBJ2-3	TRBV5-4	CASSWRAGAGADTQYF
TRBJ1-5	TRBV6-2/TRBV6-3	CAGSWTGNQPQHF